This TCR beta chain comes out of a study of cytomegalovirus exposure and HLA in healthy donors. Study details: From HLA-typed donors, an early data release held about 85 million unique TCRs.

A word on this clone: The antigen is undetermined.

Participants comprised healthy donors of bone marrow. CDR3 length: 15 residues. V dropped 5 bases and J dropped 7; count of bases not matched to a gene: 9. The germline CDR1 and CDR2 sequences are SGHNT and YENEEA. Overall study results and limits: Reportedly, diagnosis of cytomegalovirus status by the classifier showed high specificity and sensitivity.

The study ran its PCR with 60 Vbeta and 13 Jbeta primers. Method: immunoSEQ multiplex PCR; TCRdb's copy keeps in-frame clones and lacks some. The sample lists roughly 130,000 clones; about 74% were seen once. Specimen: PBMCs. The chain couples TRBV11-3 to TRBJ2-1; 9 bases are a match to TRBD2. The TCR comes from a woman in her forties or fifties in good health and CMV-seropositive. The CDR3 nucleotides read TGTGCCAGCAGCCCAACTAGCGGGCAAGGGAATGAGCAGTTCTTC. The encoded protein is CASSPTSGQGNEQFF.